This TCR beta chain came from a study of blood T cell repertoires in COVID-19. Study context: Acute and convalescent COVID-19 samples came from the United States, Italy and Spain. From T cells, B-cell-depleted T cells, or PBMCs came the material, which was cDNA or gDNA.

The CDR3 has 15 amino acids. Germline V gives CDR1 SGHTS, CDR2 YDEGEE. The V gene lost 3 bases and the J gene lost 1 base, with 13 bases spanning the gap. Original processing notes: Amplification of reference gene primers was used by the study to estimate nucleated cell counts. Method: immunoSEQ multiplex PCR; TCRdb's copy keeps in-frame clones and lacks some. That table is the source of V, J and clone size, and D and trimming were worked out from the DNA. The sample gives 40,000 to 65,000 clones, 82% of which show up once; 13% to 15% is in the top ten. The genes are TRBV5-8 and TRBJ2-5; maybe TRBD2 (5 bases). The sample taken for sequencing was peripheral blood. The receptor was derived from a human donor in a cohort sampled during active COVID-19. The CDR3 sequence: CASSYTRFLQETQYF. DNA for the CDR3: TGTGCCAGCAGCTACACTAGATTCCTCCAAGAGACCCAGTACTTC.